This T cell receptor (beta chain) was obtained from a study of regulatory T cells in long-lasting Graves disease. Whole-study findings and limits: New patients shared fewer public clonotypes (roughly 910) than persistent patients did (about 2,700). Lower TCR diversity characterized persistent Graves' patients relative to newly diagnosed patients.

Construction of the TCR beta libraries employed iRepertoire HTBI primers in conjunction with Arm-PCR of CDR3 regions. TCRdb called the multiplex PCR reads again in MiXCR, with one record for every CDR3 protein. The profile shows around 500,000 distinct CDR3 sequences, 13% of them singletons. The time point was: newly diagnosed GD, antithyroid drugs for less than 3 months. PBMC-extracted RNA yielded the TCR library. CDR3 length: 13 residues. CDR1 and CDR2 (germline): DFQATT, SNEGSKA (reference sequence). Trimming removed 6 bases at V and 3 bases at J, with 15 bases between. This clonotype was seen a handful of times. Its cognate antigen is unknown. The same sample was also used in a study of T cells in Graves' hyperthyroidism and ophthalmopathy. That source reports: Stable hyperthyroidism and ophthalmopathy were separated using 13 V-J signatures. A median about 7 months before onset, the model predicted ophthalmopathy.

The chain couples TRBV20-1 to TRBJ2-7, with D uncertain. The specimen was peripheral blood mononuclear cells (PBMCs), collected at new diagnosis, from a patient treated with antithyroid drugs. The source of this sequence is a man aged 25 to 45 with Graves disease. DNA of the CDR3: TGCAGTGCGCACTCGGGTTCAGACTACGAGCAGTACTTC. Amino acid sequence: CSAHSGSDYEQYF.